One and the same sample provided the 26 T cell receptor beta chains below, sequenced in a study of beta chain features in type 1 diabetes. The authors reverse transcribed all of the isolated RNA, so sequencing captured expressed TCRB transcripts. TCRdb keeps only in-frame clones here, not all; method: immunoSEQ multiplex PCR. Counted here are hundreds of thousands of clones, over 65% occurring once; the ten biggest clones make up around 0.05%. Sequenced input: naive CD4+ T cells from blood. These receptors were taken from a man in his thirties or forties in good health.

The chain employs TRBV29-1 and TRBJ1-2; TRBD1 might be the D (6 bases). Germline CDR1 SQVTM, CDR2 ANQGSEA. The V gene lost 4 bases and the J gene lost 0 bases, with 15 bases spanning the gap. The length of the CDR3 is 15 residues. The CDR3 DNA follows: TGCAGCGTTGGTACAGGGTCCTACCCTAACTATGGCTACACCTTC. Translating it yields CSVGTGSYPNYGYTF.

The J gene is TRBJ2-1, the V gene TRBV5-4; TRBD1 matches at 7 bases. The germline CDR1 and CDR2 sequences are SGHNT and YYREEE (reference sequence). The ends lost 4 bases at V and 5 bases at J; junction bases unmatched: 3. The CDR3 runs to 13 residues. The CDR3 sequence: CASSPGTDNEQFF. In nucleotides, the CDR3 is TGTGCCAGCAGCCCTGGGACAGACAATGAGCAGTTCTTC.

The genes are TRBV9 and TRBJ2-6, with TRBD1 identical over 8 bases. V lost 4 bases, J lost 0 bases, and 9 bases stayed unmatched. CDR1 is SGDLS and CDR2 is YYNGEE in the germline V gene. The CDR3 runs to 18 residues. The CDR3 DNA is TGTGCCAGCAGCCCCCGGACAGGGAGTTACTCTGGGGCCAACGTCCTGACTTTC. It codes for CASSPRTGSYSGANVLTF.

In its sample, this clone was seen a few times. The V call is TRBV29-1, the J call TRBJ2-5, with 7 bases that match TRBD1. This CDR3 spans 13 amino acids. Germline V CDR1 and CDR2: SQVTM, ANQGSEA. J lost 1 base, V lost 6 bases, and 5 bases had no gene match. CDR3 sequence: CSVPTGTQETQYF. CDR3 DNA: TGCAGCGTACCGACAGGGACCCAAGAGACCCAGTACTTC.

There are a few counts of this clone. V usage is TRBV5-4 and J usage is TRBJ2-3; perhaps TRBD1 as D (5 bases). Looked up from germline, CDR1 is SGHNT and CDR2 is YYREEE (reference sequence). V lost 3 bases and J 1 base, leaving 6 bases between the germline ends. This CDR3 spans 13 amino acids. The CDR3 here is CASSWGGTDTQYF. CDR3 DNA: TGTGCCAGCAGCTGGGGCGGCACAGATACGCAGTATTTT.

V gene TRBV10-3 combines with J gene TRBJ2-1; 7 bases align to TRBD1. V was pared by 2 bases and J by 9 bases, with 13 bases of the junction left unmatched. The CDR3 spans 16 residues. Germline values: CDR1 ENHRY, CDR2 SYGVKD. The CDR3 DNA reads TGTGCCATCAGTGAGGCCGGGACGACAGGGCGCATTGAGCAGTTCTTC. This sequence encodes CAISEAGTTGRIEQFF.

This chain connects TRBV11-2 to TRBJ2-7, with D perhaps being TRBD1 or TRBD2 (5 bases each). This CDR3 comprises 14 residues. Trimming took off 2 bases at V and 3 bases at J, with 11 bases between the two ends. Germline CDR1 SGHAT, CDR2 FQNNGV. CDR3: CASSLLQGRYEQYF. CDR3 sequence (DNA): TGTGCCAGCAGCTTACTGCAGGGACGCTACGAGCAGTACTTC.

This clone was recorded only once. CDR3 loop: CASSPRTSGVHEQFF. As DNA, the CDR3 is TGTGCCAGCAGCCCTCGGACTAGCGGGGTACATGAGCAGTTCTTC. The chain links TRBV7-2 to TRBJ2-1, with 12 bases lining up with TRBD2. The germline gives CDR1 SGHTA, CDR2 FQGNSA. This CDR3 is built from 15 residues. The V segment lost 5 bases and the J segment 8 bases; nucleotides outside the gene matches: 7. The full variable domain, its missing parts supplied by reference TRBV7-2 and TRBJ2-1, is GAGVSQSPSNKVTEKGKDVELRCDPISGHTALYWYRQSLGQGLEFLIYFQGNSAPDKSGLPSDRFSAERTGGSVSTLTIQRTQQEDSAVYLCASSPRTSGVHEQFFGPGTRLTVL.

The V and J genes are TRBV5-6 and TRBJ2-1, with TRBD1 matching over 8 bases. V shed 4 bases, J shed 7 bases, and the junction held 4 bases outside the gene matches. Germline loops: CDR1 SGHDT, CDR2 YYEEEE. This CDR3 spans 13 amino acids. The CDR3 sequence is CASSVHRGNEQFF. In nucleotides, the CDR3 is TGTGCCAGCAGCGTTCACAGGGGGAATGAGCAGTTCTTC.

The J gene is TRBJ2-7, the V gene TRBV7-9; D perhaps matches TRBD1 (5 bases). Germline CDR1 is SEHNR and CDR2 is FQNEAQ (reference sequence). CDR3 length: 15 residues. Between the trimmed V and J ends, which lost 5 bases and 1 base, there was a span of 15 bases. CDR3: CASSPRQTWSYEQYF. The CDR3, as DNA: TGTGCCAGCAGCCCCCGACAGACTTGGTCCTACGAGCAGTACTTC.

This clone has only a few counts. J is TRBJ2-3 and V is TRBV29-1; the D gene is possibly TRBD2 (6 bases). CDR1 SQVTM and CDR2 ANQGSEA come from the germline V gene. This CDR3 has 13 residues. The V end lost 7 bases, the J end lost 2 bases, and 13 bases lay between the germline ends. The CDR3 loop is CSAPTRDTDTQYF. CDR3 nucleotides: TGCAGCGCCCCCACGCGGGACACAGATACGCAGTATTTT.

J is TRBJ2-5 and V is TRBV9; TRBD2 might be the D (6 bases). Looked up from germline, CDR1 is SGDLS and CDR2 is YYNGEE. This CDR3 has 14 amino acids. The germline V and J ends were trimmed by 3 bases and 5 bases, with 14 bases remaining between them. DNA of the CDR3: TGTGCCAGCAGCGGGACTGGAGGGCCGGAGACCCAGTACTTC. It codes for CASSGTGGPETQYF.

The V gene is TRBV13, the J gene TRBJ2-1; 8 bases are a match to TRBD2. V dropped 6 bases and J dropped 5; count of bases not matched to a gene: 21. Germline-derived CDR1 and CDR2 are PRHDT and FYEKMQ (reference sequence). This CDR3 is built from 19 residues. This CDR3 reads CASSRAPSGYPQGNNEQFF. The CDR3 coding sequence is TGTGCCAGCAGTCGCGCCCCTAGCGGGTATCCCCAGGGGAACAATGAGCAGTTCTTC. Full variable domain (remainder filled in from reference TRBV13 and TRBJ2-1): AAGVIQSPRHLIKEKRETATLKCYPIPRHDTVYWYQQGPGQDPQFLISFYEKMQSDKGSIPDRFSAQQFSDYHSELNMSSLELGDSALYFCASSRAPSGYPQGNNEQFFGPGTRLTVL.

The rearrangement uses TRBV30 and TRBJ1-6; possible D gene TRBD1, 5 bases. The CDR3 is 15 amino acids. Trimming cost V 3 bases and J 7 bases, with 16 bases left between them. The germline V gene has CDR1 GTSNPN and CDR2 SVGIG (reference sequence). The CDR3 is CAWRGEGYGNSPLHF. In nucleotides, the CDR3 is TGTGCCTGGAGAGGGGAAGGGTATGGAAATTCACCCCTCCACTTT.

The sample holds a few counts of this clone. V is TRBV30 and J is TRBJ1-1; the D gene is possibly TRBD1 (5 bases). V lost 2 bases and J 6 bases, leaving 16 bases between the germline ends. This CDR3 contains 14 residues. Germline V CDR1 and CDR2: GTSNPN, SVGIG (reference sequence). CDR3 bases: TGTGCCTGGAGTCTCATTGGTAGGGGCGCTGAAGCTTTCTTT. This codes for CAWSLIGRGAEAFF.

This chain connects TRBV25-1 to TRBJ2-5, with TRBD1 identical over 8 bases. Per germline, CDR1 MGHDK and CDR2 SYGVNS. V lost 6 bases and J lost 9; bases outside the gene matches: 9. The CDR3 runs 13 residues. The CDR3, as DNA: TGTGCCAGCAGGGCTACAGGGGGACCGGCCCAGTACTTC. Translation gives CASRATGGPAQYF.

To note about this clone: The sample holds other DNA sequences that translate to the same CDR3. The rearrangement uses TRBV29-1 and TRBJ2-5, with 8 positions matching TRBD2. CDR1 and CDR2 (germline): SQVTM, ANQGSEA. The CDR3 spans 12 residues. Trimming took 4 bases from V and 4 from J; bases not matched to a gene: 2. Here the CDR3 DNA reads TGCAGCGTTGGTAGCGGGATAGAGACCCAGTACTTC. It codes for CSVGSGIETQYF.

V usage is TRBV14 and J usage is TRBJ2-7; perhaps TRBD1 as D (6 bases). Trimming took 0 bases from V and 0 from J, leaving 9 bases between them. The CDR3 has 15 residues. The germline V gene encodes CDR1 SGHDN and CDR2 FVKESK. The CDR3 sequence is CASSQDWTVSYEQYF. The CDR3 DNA is TGTGCCAGCAGCCAAGACTGGACAGTCTCCTACGAGCAGTACTTC.

The V gene is TRBV30, the J gene TRBJ2-2; 7 nucleotides agree with TRBD1. Germline V gene sequence: CDR1 GTSNPN, CDR2 SVGIG (reference sequence). After removal of 3 bases from V and 6 bases from J, the junction contained 7 bases not matched to a gene. The CDR3 sequence is 14 residues long. CDR3 in DNA: TGTGCCTGGAGAGCCGTGACAGGGCCCGGGGAGCTGTTTTTT. Protein sequence: CAWRAVTGPGELFF.

The chain carries TRBV29-1 and TRBJ1-1; the D is unclear. There are 14 residues in the CDR3. The V and J ends lost 0 bases and 1 base respectively, with 9 bases between them. Germline-derived CDR1 and CDR2 are SQVTM and ANQGSEA. Here the CDR3 reads CSVEEFPSNTEAFF. The CDR3, as DNA: TGCAGCGTTGAAGAGTTCCCGTCGAACACTGAAGCTTTCTTT.

The CDR3 sequence is CASSFDTPNTEAFF. The CDR3 DNA sequence: TGTGCCAGCAGCTTCGACACGCCGAACACTGAAGCTTTCTTT. The chain has TRBV5-6 and TRBJ1-1; D unclear. The CDR3 contains 14 residues. Germline CDR1 is SGHDT and CDR2 is YYEEEE. V gave up 2 bases and J gave up 1 base, with 9 bases separating them.

The chain recombines TRBV29-1 with TRBJ1-5; D is undetermined. The V end lost 1 base, the J end lost 6 bases, and 10 bases lay between the germline ends. CDR3 length equals 13 residues. The germline V gene encodes CDR1 SQVTM and CDR2 ANQGSEA. The CDR3 here is CSVEVGAGQPQHF. The CDR3 coding sequence is TGCAGCGTTGAAGTAGGAGCAGGTCAGCCCCAGCATTTT. Full variable domain (missing parts from reference TRBV29-1 and TRBJ1-5): SAVISQKPSRDICQRGTSLTIQCQVDSQVTMMFWYRQQPGQSLTLIATANQGSEATYESGFVIDKFPISRPNLTFSTLTVSNMSPEDSSIYLCSVEVGAGQPQHFGDGTRLSIL.

This clone was detected only a few times. This chain joins TRBV30 and TRBJ1-3; the D is unclear. Trimming took off 5 bases at V and 0 bases at J, with 11 bases between the two ends. Germline CDR1 reads GTSNPN; CDR2 reads SVGIG (reference sequence). This CDR3 has 14 residues. The CDR3 nucleotides read TGTGCCTGGTGGGGAACCTTCTCTGGAAACACCATATATTTT. Translation: CAWWGTFSGNTIYF.

V usage is TRBV30 and J usage is TRBJ1-1; 7 bases map to TRBD1. J was trimmed by 0 bases and V by 2 bases; bases with no gene match: 3. Germline CDR1 reads GTSNPN; CDR2 reads SVGIG (reference sequence). The CDR3 covers 14 residues. As DNA, the CDR3 is TGTGCCTGGAGTCACAGGGGTATGAACACTGAAGCTTTCTTT. It specifies CAWSHRGMNTEAFF.

This clone was seen more than once but under ten times. This chain uses TRBV29-1 with TRBJ2-2; 7 bases match TRBD1. Germline V gene lookup returns CDR1 SQVTM and CDR2 ANQGSEA. The CDR3 length is 14 residues. V shed 6 bases, J shed 6 bases, and the junction held 10 bases outside the gene matches. The CDR3 DNA follows: TGCAGCGTAGCTGACAGGGCTTTACCCGGGGAGCTGTTTTTT. Translated, it gives CSVADRALPGELFF.

The rearrangement links TRBV14 to TRBJ2-1, with 11 bases that match TRBD2. The CDR3 is 15 amino acids. Germline values: CDR1 SGHDN, CDR2 FVKESK. V trimming: 6 bases; J trimming: 6 bases; junction bases outside the gene matches: 7. For the CDR3, the DNA is TGTGCCAGCAGGCAGACTAGCGGGAAGTTCAATGAGCAGTTCTTC. Amino acids: CASRQTSGKFNEQFF.